The entry below describes one T cell receptor (beta chain). The antigen remains unidentified. Only in-frame clones appear in the TCRdb table, and some are missing; sequencing was by immunoSEQ multiplex PCR. The sample consists of more than 400,000 clones, more than 95% of them appearing once. CDR1 LNHDA and CDR2 SQIVND come from the germline V gene (reference sequence). Trimming removed 0 bases from V and 0 bases from J, with 10 bases in between. This CDR3 is built from 16 residues. The sample is drawn from a study of shared clonotypes between healthy human individuals. Findings of the study overall: Naive subsets generally exceeded memory subsets in estimated richness.

The chain combines TRBV19 with TRBJ2-3; D uncertain. The TCR was taken from a woman aged 25 to 39 in good health. The specimen was naive CD4+ T cells sorted from blood. Subset given: CD45RA+ positively selected. CDR3 coding DNA: TGTGCCAGTAGTATAGATATAAGGGTTAGCACAGATACGCAGTATTTT. As protein: CASSIDIRVSTDTQYF.